These 28 T cell receptor beta chains came from one sample sequenced in a study of PD-L1 blockade in urothelial cancer. Assay used: immunoSEQ multiplex PCR; TCRdb lists only in-frame clones, some missing. In the table there are just over 35,000 clones, about four fifths of which are singletons. Sample time point: peripheral blood 6 weeks after treatment start. The sample was PBMCs, taken around atezolizumab (anti-PD-L1) treatment. These receptors came from a man in his forties with urothelial cancer.

This chain links TRBV7-2 with TRBJ2-7; 8 bases match TRBD1. This CDR3 is built from 15 residues. V was clipped by 6 bases and J by 3 bases; unmatched bases: 10. Germline V lookup: CDR1 SGHTA, CDR2 FQGNSA. CDR3 DNA: TGTGCCAGCAGAGGTCCGGGACAGGCGTACTACGAGCAGTACTTC. Its translation is CASRGPGQAYYEQYF.

The V and J genes are TRBV18 and TRBJ2-6; 10 positions agree with TRBD1. V dropped 2 bases and J dropped 3; count of bases not matched to a gene: 4. This CDR3 has 17 amino acids. Germline V gives CDR1 KGHSH, CDR2 LQKENI. CDR3 region: CASSPRDRGVGANVLTF. Written as DNA, the CDR3 is TGTGCCAGCTCACCAAGGGACAGGGGTGTTGGGGCCAACGTCCTGACTTTC.

The rearrangement joins TRBV9 to TRBJ1-2; perhaps TRBD1 as D (6 bases). V lost 0 bases and J lost 0, with 9 bases in between. Germline CDR1 is SGDLS and CDR2 is YYNGEE. This CDR3 has 15 residues. DNA for the CDR3: TGTGCCAGCAGCGTAGGACAGGCCCCTAACTATGGCTACACCTTC. It specifies CASSVGQAPNYGYTF.

The CDR3 nucleotides are TGTGCCAGCAGCGGGAGACAGGGGAAAGACACCGGGGAGCTGTTTTTT. It yields the protein CASSGRQGKDTGELFF. The rearrangement joins TRBV9 to TRBJ2-2; 8 nucleotides agree with TRBD1. The CDR3 covers 16 residues. J was trimmed by 3 bases and V by 3 bases; bases with no gene match: 7. CDR1 is SGDLS and CDR2 is YYNGEE in the germline V gene.

The V gene is TRBV7-9, the J gene TRBJ2-1, with D tentatively TRBD1 (5 bases). The CDR3 consists of 16 residues. Germline V gives CDR1 SEHNR, CDR2 FQNEAQ (reference sequence). V lost 4 bases and J 2 bases, leaving 15 bases between the germline ends. This chain's CDR3 is CASSSLKGSTYNEQFF. CDR3 DNA sequence: TGTGCCAGCAGCTCCCTAAAGGGGTCAACCTACAATGAGCAGTTCTTC.

The V and J genes are TRBV7-2 and TRBJ2-1; 10 bases are a match to TRBD2. The germline V gene has CDR1 SGHTA and CDR2 FQGNSA. The CDR3 length is 15 residues. The junction had 8 bases not matched to a gene; V was cut back by 7 bases and J by 5 bases. CDR3 DNA: TGTGCCAGCAACCTTCTAGCGGGAGCCGACAATGAGCAGTTCTTC. This encodes CASNLLAGADNEQFF.

The rearrangement links TRBV4-1 to TRBJ1-5, with TRBD1 as a possible D gene (5 bases). The V and J ends lost 8 bases and 8 bases respectively, with 16 bases between them. This CDR3 is built from 13 residues. Germline values: CDR1 MGHRA, CDR2 YSYEKL. The CDR3 loop reads CASGSGGWEPQHF. CDR3 bases: TGCGCCAGCGGGAGCGGGGGTTGGGAGCCCCAGCATTTT.

The rearrangement uses TRBV23-1 and TRBJ2-1; TRBD1 agrees at 7 bases. TRBV23-1 is flagged as an ORF with uncertain function. Trimming cost V 0 bases and J 2 bases; bases outside gene matches: 13. This CDR3 comprises 19 residues. In nucleotides, the CDR3 is TGCGCCAGCAGTCAATCGTCCGCCGTGACAGGGTGTCCCTACAATGAGCAGTTCTTC. Its protein is CASSQSSAVTGCPYNEQFF.

V gene TRBV30 combines with J gene TRBJ1-4, with TRBD1 matching over 10 bases. Germline CDR1 reads GTSNPN; CDR2 reads SVGIG (reference sequence). The CDR3 is made up of 16 amino acids. V trimming: 4 bases; J trimming: 7 bases; junction bases outside the gene matches: 12. CDR3 nucleotides: TGTGCCTGGACCCAAAGTGGGACAGGGGCCCGTGAAAAACTGTTTTTT. Its protein product is CAWTQSGTGAREKLFF.

This rearrangement joins TRBV18 to TRBJ2-5; TRBD2 aligns across 9 bases. The CDR3 totals 18 residues. V lost 1 base to trimming and J lost 8 bases; unmatched junction nucleotides: 17. Germline V gene lookup returns CDR1 KGHSH and CDR2 LQKENI. Written as DNA, the CDR3 is TGTGCCAGCTCACCACGACAGCCGAAGAAAGTAGCGGGAGACACCCAGTACTTC. Protein product: CASSPRQPKKVAGDTQYF.

This chain uses TRBV6-4 with TRBJ1-2; maybe TRBD1 (6 bases). The CDR3 consists of 15 residues. Germline CDR1 reads MRHNA; CDR2 reads SNTAGT. The V gene lost 6 bases and the J gene lost 2 bases, with 16 bases spanning the gap. CDR3 in amino acids: CASSSRGAENYGYTF. The CDR3 region has the DNA TGTGCCAGCAGCTCGCGGGGGGCGGAAAACTATGGCTACACCTTC.

The chain employs TRBV29-1 and TRBJ2-7; no clear D gene. The germline CDR1 and CDR2 sequences are SQVTM and ANQGSEA. V dropped 4 bases and J dropped 2 bases, with 15 bases sitting between them. This CDR3 region has 14 residues. The CDR3 region is CSVALARAPYEQYF. The CDR3, as DNA: TGCAGCGTTGCCCTGGCTAGAGCCCCCTACGAGCAGTACTTC.

This chain connects TRBV7-9 to TRBJ2-7; unclear D gene. The CDR3 sequence is 11 residues long. V was cut by 5 bases and J by 7 bases, with 9 bases left in between. Germline CDR1 is SEHNR and CDR2 is FQNEAQ (reference sequence). CDR3 in amino acids: CASSPRREQYF. The CDR3 bases are TGTGCCAGCAGCCCTCGCCGGGAGCAGTACTTC.

The rearrangement joins TRBV19 to TRBJ1-1; D unresolved. The CDR3 is 13 amino acids. V was pared by 4 bases and J by 2 bases, with 8 bases between. The V gene's germline CDR1 is LNHDA and CDR2 SQIVND (reference sequence). The CDR3 sequence is CASSTQDNTEAFF. DNA for the CDR3: TGTGCCAGTAGTACTCAGGATAACACTGAAGCTTTCTTT.

The chain recombines TRBV5-6 with TRBJ2-1; D perhaps matches TRBD2 (5 bases). V lost 4 bases to trimming and J lost 10 bases, with 18 bases between them. The germline V gene encodes CDR1 SGHDT and CDR2 YYEEEE. The CDR3 extends over 14 amino acids. This CDR3 is CASSPVGATGEQFF. The DNA for the CDR3 is TGTGCCAGCAGCCCGGTGGGAGCAACGGGGGAGCAGTTCTTC.

This chain connects TRBV5-6 to TRBJ1-1; D perhaps matches TRBD1 (6 bases). V dropped 1 base and J dropped 4 bases, with 14 bases sitting between them. Germline values: CDR1 SGHDT, CDR2 YYEEEE. This CDR3 spans 15 amino acids. Here the CDR3 reads CASSLRGWVGTEAFF. The CDR3 DNA reads TGTGCCAGCAGCTTGAGGGGGTGGGTGGGCACTGAAGCTTTCTTT.

This chain joins TRBV9 and TRBJ1-2; TRBD1 might be the D (5 bases). CDR3 size: 11 residues. Trimming took 3 bases from V and 8 from J, leaving 8 bases between them. Per the germline V gene, CDR1 is SGDLS and CDR2 is YYNGEE. CDR3 DNA: TGTGCCAGCAGCGCCCGGGGGGGCTACACCTTC. It encodes CASSARGGYTF.

The DNA for the CDR3 is TGTGCCAGCGGAATGGGGGGTCGGGGGTACGAGCAGTACTTC. Amino acids: CASGMGGRGYEQYF. The chain employs TRBV5-4 and TRBJ2-7; a possible D gene is TRBD2 (6 bases). The CDR3 consists of 14 residues. V dropped 7 bases and J dropped 4 bases, with 18 bases sitting between them. Germline lookup yields CDR1 SGHNT and CDR2 YYREEE (reference sequence).

This clone was detected once. The genes are TRBV18 and TRBJ2-3; TRBD2 matches at 8 bases. The CDR3 loop spans 17 amino acids. Germline CDR1 and CDR2: KGHSH and LQKENI. The junction had 8 bases not matched to a gene; V was cut back by 3 bases and J by 0 bases. The CDR3 region is CASSPLGSGKSTDTQYF. The DNA for the CDR3 is TGTGCCAGCTCACCTCTGGGTAGCGGGAAAAGCACAGATACGCAGTATTTT.

This clone was seen only a few times. This sequence joins TRBV6-5 and TRBJ2-2; 11 bases agree with TRBD1. The CDR3 sequence is 15 residues long. V shed 6 bases, J shed 6 bases, and the junction held 6 bases outside the gene matches. Germline V gene lookup returns CDR1 MNHEY and CDR2 SVGAGI. Here the CDR3 reads CASSRGQGDAGELFF. CDR3 bases: TGTGCCAGCAGCCGGGGACAGGGGGACGCCGGGGAGCTGTTTTTT.

This sequence joins TRBV6-1 and TRBJ2-1; 8 bases are shared with TRBD2. The ends lost 2 bases at V and 5 bases at J; junction bases unmatched: 5. This CDR3 region has 15 residues. Looked up from germline, CDR1 is MNHNS and CDR2 is SASEGT. The DNA for the CDR3 is TGTGCCAGCAGTGAATGGACGGGAGGGCACAATGAGCAGTTCTTC. It encodes CASSEWTGGHNEQFF.

This chain links TRBV6-6 with TRBJ2-2; TRBD1 aligns across 9 bases. Losses at the gene ends were 5 bases for V and 3 bases for J; bases not matched to a gene: 4. Looked up from germline, CDR1 is MNHNY and CDR2 is SVGAGI (reference sequence). The CDR3 totals 15 residues. The CDR3 loop reads CASSLTGGDTGELFF. DNA for the CDR3: TGTGCCAGCAGTCTGACAGGGGGGGACACCGGGGAGCTGTTTTTT.

V is TRBV19 and J is TRBJ2-7; weak D call: TRBD1 (5 bases). The V gene's germline CDR1 is LNHDA and CDR2 SQIVND (reference sequence). Deletions cut 5 bases from V and 2 bases from J, with 13 bases between. CDR3 length equals 14 residues. The CDR3 loop is CASSQNGATYEQYF. The CDR3 DNA reads TGTGCCAGTAGTCAAAATGGGGCCACCTACGAGCAGTACTTC.

The J gene is TRBJ2-1, the V gene TRBV14; 9 bases map to TRBD2. Germline V CDR1 and CDR2: SGHDN, FVKESK. The J segment lost 1 base and the V segment lost 3 bases, leaving 4 bases of the junction unmatched. The CDR3 loop spans 16 amino acids. The DNA for the CDR3 is TGTGCCAGCAGCCAGAGCGGGAGGCCTTCCTACAATGAGCAGTTCTTC. Its protein product is CASSQSGRPSYNEQFF.

The chain is built from TRBV29-1 and TRBJ2-2; the D gene is possibly TRBD1 (5 bases). The CDR3 runs 13 residues. Trimming took off 7 bases at V and 4 bases at J, with 13 bases between the two ends. Germline lookup yields CDR1 SQVTM and CDR2 ANQGSEA. The CDR3 reads CSGLGVGTGELFF. The CDR3 region has the DNA TGCAGCGGCCTAGGGGTCGGCACCGGGGAGCTGTTTTTT.

The J gene is TRBJ2-7, the V gene TRBV28; D call uncertain. The length of the CDR3 is 15 residues. V was trimmed by 4 bases and J by 4 bases, leaving 17 bases between them. Germline loops: CDR1 MDHEN, CDR2 SYDVKM. DNA of the CDR3: TGTGCCAGCAGTTCGTTAGCTCGTCCCCCTTACGAGCAGTACTTC. Its translation is CASSSLARPPYEQYF.

V usage is TRBV28 and J usage is TRBJ1-5; a weak D match, TRBD1 (5 bases). In germline, CDR1 is MDHEN, CDR2 SYDVKM. Trimming pared 3 bases from V and 2 bases from J, leaving 14 bases between. CDR3 size: 16 residues. CDR3: CASSFTRTGGNQPQHF. The CDR3 DNA follows: TGTGCCAGCAGTTTTACCCGGACGGGGGGCAATCAGCCCCAGCATTTT. The variable domain in full, with the rest retrieved from reference TRBV28 and TRBJ1-5, is DVKVTQSSRYLVKRTGEKVFLECVQDMDHENMFWYRQDPGLGLRLIYFSYDVKMKEKGDIPEGYSVSREKKERFSLILESASTNQTSMYLCASSFTRTGGNQPQHFGDGTRLSIL.

This clone has just one count. The rearrangement joins TRBV2 to TRBJ1-1, with 7 bases identical to TRBD1. The ends lost 6 bases at V and 4 bases at J; junction bases unmatched: 11. Germline V gene sequence: CDR1 SNHLY, CDR2 FYNNEI. The CDR3 has 15 amino acids. This CDR3 is CASRETGHMFTEAFF. CDR3 nucleotide sequence: TGTGCCAGCAGGGAGACAGGGCACATGTTCACTGAAGCTTTCTTT.